This TCR beta chain is from a study of somatic mutations in cytotoxic T cells in rheumatoid arthritis. Turning to the study itself: At nearly 100% purity, some V beta antibody-stained T-cell populations were flow-sorted, and these included V beta1+ cells that were sequenced for TCRB. Study-wide results and limits: Statistically, CD8+ T-cell clonality was not significantly distinct between individuals with rheumatoid arthritis and age-matched healthy controls.

As to this clone: Antigen: not known.

The CDR3 runs to 16 residues. V dropped 5 bases and J dropped 5; count of bases not matched to a gene: 14. The germline V gene has CDR1 SEHNR and CDR2 FQNEAQ (reference sequence). Researchers isolated CD4+ and CD8+ cells by positive magnetic bead selection and then checked their purity by flow cytometry. Here immunoSEQ multiplex PCR was the method, and the copy in TCRdb shows in-frame clones only, minus some. The sample has some 10,000 clones, approximately 84% seen once; the top ten hold roughly 9%. This chain links TRBV7-9 with TRBJ2-7; 8 bases fit TRBD2. The sequenced sample consisted of CD8+ T cells sorted from blood. The sequence derives from a woman between 55 and 75 years old with rheumatoid arthritis. CDR3 sequence reads: CASSPRSAGVPHEQYF. Written as DNA, the CDR3 is TGTGCCAGCAGCCCAAGGTCAGCGGGAGTCCCCCACGAGCAGTACTTC.